These T cell receptor beta chains were read from a single sample in a study of blood T cell repertoires in COVID-19. TCRdb's table, derived via immunoSEQ multiplex PCR, lists solely in-frame clones and lacks some. The sample consists of some 100,000 clones, about 82% of them appearing once. Sequencing was done on a sample of peripheral blood. All receptors derive from a human donor in a cohort sampled during active COVID-19. Each CDR3 is given with its conserved first and last residue. D genes are given only for firm matches. The size field is filled for only some rows; it gives once, few, many or a size class.

d_gene,j_gene,v_gene,len,abundance,CDR3nt,CDR3aa
TRBD2,TRBJ2-1,TRBV7-2,14,NA,TGTGCCAGCAGCTTAGGCGGGAGTCGTAATGAGCAGTTCTTC,CASSLGGSRNEQFF
NA,TRBJ2-3,TRBV18,16,NA,TGTGCCAGCTCACTAACGCACGGGGATAGCACAGATACGCAGTATTTT,CASSLTHGDSTDTQYF
NA,TRBJ1-1,TRBV20-1,8,NA,TGCAGTGCCCCGGGGGCTTTCTTT,CSAPGAFF
NA,TRBJ2-3,TRBV5-1,13,NA,TGCGCCAGCAGCCTCGGAGGGGCTAATACGCAGTATTTT,CASSLGGANTQYF
TRBD1,TRBJ1-6,TRBV10-3,19,NA,TGTGCCATCAGTGAGAGACGACAGGGATTGGGCTCCTATAATTCACCCCTCCACTTT,CAISERRQGLGSYNSPLHF
NA,TRBJ1-4,TRBV19,14,few,TGTGCCAGTAGTATTTCGGGAGCTAATGAAAAACTGTTTTTT,CASSISGANEKLFF
NA,TRBJ1-1,TRBV19,18,few,TGTGCCAGTAGTATAGAAGGTCCCCGGAGGGTATATCACACTGAAGCTTTCTTT,CASSIEGPRRVYHTEAFF
NA,TRBJ1-2,TRBV30,10,NA,TGTGCCTGGGACCGGGAGGGCTACACCTTC,CAWDREGYTF
NA,TRBJ2-7,TRBV11-2,17,NA,TGTGCCAGCAGCTTAGTGGTGGGAGCGACATTTCCCTACGAGCAGTACTTC,CASSLVVGATFPYEQYF
TRBD1,TRBJ1-4,TRBV7-6,15,few,TGTGCCAGCAGCAAGGGGCAGGGGGCCGGTGAAAAACTGTTTTTT,CASSKGQGAGEKLFF
TRBD1,TRBJ1-1,TRBV5-4,14,NA,TGTGCCAGCAGCCCCCGGACAGGGAACACTGAAGCTTTCTTT,CASSPRTGNTEAFF
NA,TRBJ2-7,TRBV25-1,14,NA,TGTGCCAGCAGTGAATACTCCTTCCCCTACGAGCAGTACTTC,CASSEYSFPYEQYF
NA,TRBJ1-2,TRBV19,13,NA,TGTGCCAGTCGGGCTCGGGGGGCGTCTGGCTACACCTTC,CASRARGASGYTF
TRBD1,TRBJ1-1,TRBV7-9,13,NA,TGTGCCAGCAGTCCCCAGGGGGCGCCGGGAGCTTTCTTT,CASSPQGAPGAFF
NA,TRBJ1-2,TRBV19,14,NA,TGTGCCAGTACCCATGTTAGCGGGGACTATGGCTACACCTTC,CASTHVSGDYGYTF
TRBD1,TRBJ2-3,TRBV27,16,NA,TGTGCCAGCAGTTCATACAGGGGGCTTAGCACAGATACGCAGTATTTT,CASSSYRGLSTDTQYF
NA,TRBJ1-1,TRBV25-1,14,NA,TGTGCCAGCAGTGCGACCGCCGGGGTCACTGAAGCTTTCTTT,CASSATAGVTEAFF
NA,TRBJ2-1,TRBV3-1/TRBV3-2,10,NA,TGTGCCAGCGGAGCCCCTGAGCAGTTCTTC,CASGAPEQFF
NA,TRBJ2-2,TRBV10-3,16,NA,TGTGCCATCAAGGCAGGGACAACTTCGAACACCGGGGAGCTGTTTTTT,CAIKAGTTSNTGELFF
TRBD1,TRBJ2-1,TRBV7-2,15,NA,TGTGCCAGCAGCCAGGGGGTTGGCTCCTACAATGAGCAGTTCTTC,CASSQGVGSYNEQFF
NA,TRBJ2-1,TRBV25-1,13,NA,TGTGCCAGCAAGAGGGGGGGCGAGGATGAGCAGTTCTTC,CASKRGGEDEQFF
TRBD2,TRBJ2-7,TRBV4-1,15,NA,TGCGCCAGCAGCCAAGGACTAGCGGGGGTGGGCGAGCAGTACTTC,CASSQGLAGVGEQYF
TRBD1,TRBJ1-5,TRBV19,15,NA,TGTGCCAGTAGCACGACAGGGGCTGGGAATCAGCCCCAGCATTTT,CASSTTGAGNQPQHF
TRBD1,TRBJ1-5,TRBV19,19,NA,TGTGCCAGTAGTATGGGTAGAAAAACAGGGGGTTATAGCAATCAGCCCCAGCATTTT,CASSMGRKTGGYSNQPQHF
TRBD2,TRBJ2-5,TRBV5-4,16,once,TGTGCCAGCAGACGTGCTAGCGGGGGCCTCCAAGAGACCCAGTACTTC,CASRRASGGLQETQYF
TRBD1,TRBJ1-3,TRBV28,15,NA,TGTGCCAGCAGTACACCAACAGGGGCTGGAAACACCATATATTTT,CASSTPTGAGNTIYF
TRBD1,TRBJ2-7,TRBV27,14,NA,TGTGCCAGCAGTTTACAGGGGGAGTCCTACGAGCAGTACTTC,CASSLQGESYEQYF
TRBD1,TRBJ2-5,TRBV9,16,NA,TGTGCCAGCAGCGATCCGGGACAGGGTAACCAAGAGACCCAGTACTTC,CASSDPGQGNQETQYF
NA,TRBJ1-1,TRBV14,15,few,TGTGCCAGCAGCCAAGGGAATCGCGGTCGTACTGAAGCTTTCTTT,CASSQGNRGRTEAFF
TRBD2,TRBJ2-7,TRBV28,13,NA,TGTGCCAGCAGTGGGACTAACGCCTACGAGCAGTACTTC,CASSGTNAYEQYF
TRBD1,TRBJ1-4,TRBV5-1,14,NA,TGCGCCAGCAGCTTGGACAGGGGGCGTGAAAAACTGTTTTTT,CASSLDRGREKLFF
NA,TRBJ1-2,TRBV2,13,NA,TGTGCCAGCAGCGCCTCGGGGATTCATGGCTACACCTTC,CASSASGIHGYTF
TRBD1,TRBJ1-6,TRBV6-1,14,NA,TGTGCCAGCAGTGAATCAGGGGGAAATTCACCCCTCCACTTT,CASSESGGNSPLHF
NA,TRBJ2-1,TRBV11-2,12,NA,TGTGCCAGCAGCTTAGGCGGGCTTGAGCAGTTCTTC,CASSLGGLEQFF
NA,TRBJ2-3,TRBV7-9,14,NA,TGTGCCAGCAGCTCCAGGAACGGAGGAGATACGCAGTATTTT,CASSSRNGGDTQYF
NA,TRBJ2-1,TRBV3-1/TRBV3-2,13,few,TGTGCCAGCAGCCATGACACTAGTGTGGAGCAGTTCTTC,CASSHDTSVEQFF
TRBD1,TRBJ2-1,TRBV4-1,15,once,TGCGCCAGCAGCCAAGACGGACAGGGCGACAATGAGCAGTTCTTC,CASSQDGQGDNEQFF
TRBD1,TRBJ2-7,TRBV19,16,NA,TGTGCCAGTAGTAAATCCGGGACAGGGGTCACCTACGAGCAGTACTTC,CASSKSGTGVTYEQYF
NA,TRBJ2-1,TRBV6-5,14,once,TGTGCCAGCAGCCCACTCGGGCAGGGGAATGAGCAGTTCTTC,CASSPLGQGNEQFF
TRBD2,TRBJ2-2,TRBV5-4,16,NA,TGTGCCAGCAGCTTGGGCGGGGGGTCGGTAACCGGGGAGCTGTTTTTT,CASSLGGGSVTGELFF